This TCR beta chain was recorded in a study of blood T cells in healthy people across ages. On the study more broadly: Template switching captured about one barcoded beta molecule per two T cells. Study-level findings and limits: Higher diversity, along with more naive CD4+ cells, distinguished long-lived donors from aged donors.

PCR was performed a second time for about 6 to 12 cycles using a sample-barcoded 5' primer and a J-beta primer mix. TCRdb reprocessed the 5' RACE reads via MiXCR and lists one record per CDR3 protein. The repertoire holds over 1,500,000 distinct CDR3 sequences, with around half as singletons. Per-sample yields of isolated PBMCs were at least 7 million. About this clonotype: Its antigen is unidentified.

There are 12 residues in the CDR3. CDR1 and CDR2 (germline): SQVTM, ANQGSEA. The germline V and J ends were trimmed by 7 bases and 3 bases, with 13 bases remaining between them. This clonotype was sampled from a woman aged 40 to 50 in good health. The genes are TRBV29-1 and TRBJ2-7; D may be TRBD1 (5 bases). Specimen: blood. The CDR3: CSAETVIYEQYF. CDR3 DNA sequence: TGCAGCGCCGAGACAGTCATCTACGAGCAGTACTTC.